These 10 T cell receptor beta chains share one sample of origin, sequenced in a study of long-term antiretroviral therapy in people with HIV. immunoSEQ v3.0 was run at survey level. Generated by immunoSEQ multiplex PCR, the TCRdb table keeps only in-frame clones and is missing some. The sample carries 20,000 to 25,000 clones, around 85% recorded once. The sample here was unsorted PBMCs, taken 1.2 years after starting antiretroviral therapy. These receptors all come from a man over 45 with HIV.

This clone was seen only a few times. V and J are TRBV6-5 and TRBJ1-6, with D unclear. The CDR3 sequence is 13 residues long. CDR1 and CDR2 from the germline V gene are MNHEY and SVGAGI. Between the trimmed V and J ends, which lost 2 bases and 10 bases, there was a span of 9 bases. CDR3 amino acids: CASSYVRSSPLHF. DNA of the CDR3: TGTGCCAGCAGTTACGTAAGGAGCTCACCCCTCCACTTT.

The chain couples TRBV14 to TRBJ2-7; the D is unclear. Germline CDR1 is SGHDN and CDR2 is FVKESK. This CDR3 spans 13 amino acids. Between the trimmed V and J ends, which lost 5 bases and 6 bases, there was a span of 14 bases. The CDR3 DNA follows: TGTGCCAGCAGCTCAGACCTGGTGGCCGAGCAGTACTTC. Translating it yields CASSSDLVAEQYF. The whole variable domain, remainder taken from reference TRBV14 and TRBJ2-7, is EAGVTQFPSHSVIEKGQTVTLRCDPISGHDNLYWYRRVMGKEIKFLLHFVKESKQDESGMPNNRFLAERTGGTYSTLKVQPAELEDSGVYFCASSSDLVAEQYFGPGTRLTVT.

This sequence joins TRBV6-6 and TRBJ2-2; 14 bases map to TRBD2. CDR3 length equals 16 residues. Germline V gene data show CDR1 as MNHNY and CDR2 as SVGAGI (reference sequence). The trim removed 2 bases at V and 5 bases at J, leaving 1 base unmatched. The CDR3 DNA is TGTGCCAGCAGTTACGGACTAGCGGGGGGAACCGGGGAGCTGTTTTTT. Protein: CASSYGLAGGTGELFF.

V is TRBV27 and J is TRBJ2-3, with TRBD1 matching 9 bases. CDR3 length equals 14 residues. J lost 4 bases, V lost 1 base, and 0 bases had no gene match. Germline-derived CDR1 and CDR2 are MNHEY and SMNVEV (reference sequence). The chain's CDR3 is CASSLWTGADTQYF. The CDR3 DNA reads TGTGCCAGCAGTTTATGGACAGGGGCAGATACGCAGTATTTT.

This clone was counted only a few times. The V and J genes are TRBV11-1 and TRBJ1-5, with D possibly being TRBD1 (5 bases). From germline, CDR1 is SGHAT and CDR2 FQDESV (reference sequence). The CDR3 has 13 residues. Trimming took off 7 bases at V and 5 bases at J, with 12 bases between the two ends. The CDR3 nucleotides read TGTGCCAGCATCCAGGGTTGTTATCAGCCCCAGCATTTT. Protein sequence: CASIQGCYQPQHF.

The V and J genes are TRBV11-2 and TRBJ2-7; 7 nucleotides match TRBD2. Germline loops: CDR1 SGHAT, CDR2 FQNNGV. This CDR3 comprises 15 residues. V shed 6 bases and J 0 bases; nucleotides not matched to a gene: 8. CDR3 sequence (DNA): TGTGCCAGCAGTACTAGGGCTAGCGGCTCCTACGAGCAGTACTTC. It is translated as CASSTRASGSYEQYF.

The chain joins TRBV10-3 to TRBJ1-2; D unclear. The length of the CDR3 is 13 residues. The V end was cut by 3 bases, the J end by 1 base, with 6 bases between. Germline loops: CDR1 ENHRY, CDR2 SYGVKD. The CDR3 loop is CAISETDNYGYTF. The CDR3 region has the DNA TGTGCCATCAGTGAAACGGATAACTATGGCTACACCTTC.

The chain carries TRBV9 and TRBJ2-4; TRBD2 aligns across 11 bases. This CDR3 is built from 16 residues. CDR1 and CDR2 (germline): SGDLS, YYNGEE. The V segment lost 0 bases and the J segment 9 bases; nucleotides outside the gene matches: 8. CDR3: CASSVGVAGGLGIQYF. The CDR3 coding sequence is TGTGCCAGCAGCGTAGGGGTAGCGGGGGGGCTGGGCATTCAGTACTTC.

This clone has more than one count but fewer than ten. The chain couples TRBV19 to TRBJ2-2; no clear D. CDR3 length: 11 amino acids. Trimming removed 5 bases at V and 7 bases at J, with 5 bases between. Germline assignment: CDR1 LNHDA and CDR2 SQIVND (reference sequence). CDR3 bases: TGTGCCAGTAGTTTCTTCGGGGAGCTGTTTTTT. Translated: CASSFFGELFF.

The chain recombines TRBV6-1 with TRBJ2-1; tentative D call: TRBD1 (6 bases). Germline CDR1 MNHNS, CDR2 SASEGT. The CDR3 loop spans 14 amino acids. Trimming pared 6 bases from V and 6 bases from J, leaving 15 bases between. The CDR3 region has the DNA TGTGCCAGCAGCGCCTTGACAGGCGGCAATGAGCAGTTCTTC. Protein sequence: CASSALTGGNEQFF.